Listed below are T cell receptor beta chains from one sample, sequenced in a study of cytomegalovirus exposure and HLA in healthy donors. TCRdb keeps only in-frame clones here, not all; method: immunoSEQ multiplex PCR. This table has 120,000 or so clones, around three fifths appearing once. The sequenced sample was PBMCs. The receptors originated from a woman in her forties in good health and CMV-seropositive. CDR3s include the opening cysteine and the closing phenylalanine or tryptophan. Fields, in order: V gene, D gene, J gene, clone size, CDR3 protein, CDR3 DNA. The D gene is left open where the match is weak. Clone size appears in some rows only: once, few, many, or a class for an expanded clone.

v_gene: TRBV28; d_gene: TRBD2; j_gene: TRBJ2-7; abundance: NA; CDR3aa: CASTSGGAFISYEQYF; CDR3nt: TGTGCCAGCACGAGCGGGGGGGCCTTTATCTCCTACGAGCAGTACTTC
v_gene: TRBV11-2; d_gene: NA; j_gene: TRBJ2-1; abundance: NA; CDR3aa: CASSDYRGRDHEQFF; CDR3nt: TGTGCCAGCAGCGACTATCGGGGGAGAGACCATGAGCAGTTCTTC
v_gene: TRBV6-5; d_gene: NA; j_gene: TRBJ1-2; abundance: NA; CDR3aa: CASSTGGKVSYGYTF; CDR3nt: TGTGCCAGCAGTACGGGAGGGAAAGTTTCCTATGGCTACACCTTC
v_gene: TRBV19; d_gene: TRBD1; j_gene: TRBJ2-7; abundance: NA; CDR3aa: CASSPDRSYEQYF; CDR3nt: TGTGCCAGTAGTCCGGACAGGTCCTACGAGCAGTACTTC
v_gene: TRBV7-7; d_gene: NA; j_gene: TRBJ2-1; abundance: NA; CDR3aa: CASSLGSLNEQFF; CDR3nt: TGTGCTAGCAGCTTAGGCAGTTTAAATGAGCAGTTCTTC
v_gene: TRBV2; d_gene: NA; j_gene: TRBJ2-7; abundance: NA; CDR3aa: CASNQMGRSSYEQYF; CDR3nt: TGTGCCAGCAATCAGATGGGGCGGAGCTCCTACGAGCAGTACTTC
v_gene: TRBV28; d_gene: NA; j_gene: TRBJ2-6; abundance: NA; CDR3aa: CASRGSGANVLTF; CDR3nt: TGTGCCAGCAGGGGCAGTGGGGCCAACGTCCTGACTTTC
v_gene: TRBV4-2; d_gene: NA; j_gene: TRBJ2-1; abundance: NA; CDR3aa: CASSQDPRRSSYNEQFF; CDR3nt: TGTGCCAGCAGCCAAGATCCGCGGAGGAGCTCCTACAATGAGCAGTTCTTC
v_gene: TRBV18; d_gene: NA; j_gene: TRBJ1-1; abundance: NA; CDR3aa: CASSPLQPGYTEAFF; CDR3nt: TGTGCCAGCTCACCCCTGCAACCAGGATACACTGAAGCTTTCTTT
v_gene: TRBV5-4; d_gene: TRBD2; j_gene: TRBJ2-1; abundance: NA; CDR3aa: CASSSGTSGRFDEQFF; CDR3nt: TGTGCCAGCAGCTCCGGGACTAGCGGGAGATTCGATGAGCAGTTCTTC
v_gene: TRBV7-9; d_gene: TRBD2; j_gene: TRBJ2-3; abundance: NA; CDR3aa: CASSSGTSGFTDTQYF; CDR3nt: TGTGCCAGCAGCTCTGGGACTAGCGGGTTCACAGATACGCAGTATTTT
v_gene: TRBV5-4; d_gene: NA; j_gene: TRBJ2-3; abundance: NA; CDR3aa: CASSLARGITDTQYF; CDR3nt: TGTGCCAGCAGCTTGGCTAGGGGGATCACAGATACGCAGTATTTT
v_gene: TRBV19; d_gene: TRBD2; j_gene: TRBJ2-1; abundance: NA; CDR3aa: CASSSYSGIDNEQFF; CDR3nt: TGTGCCAGTAGTTCCTATAGCGGGATCGACAATGAGCAGTTCTTC
v_gene: TRBV27; d_gene: NA; j_gene: TRBJ1-1; abundance: few; CDR3aa: CASSSDRQGNTEAFF; CDR3nt: TGTGCCAGCAGCTCAGATCGGCAGGGGAACACTGAAGCTTTCTTT
v_gene: TRBV30; d_gene: NA; j_gene: TRBJ2-2; abundance: NA; CDR3aa: CAWGQTSAGELFF; CDR3nt: TGTGCCTGGGGGCAGACCTCCGCCGGGGAGCTGTTTTTT
v_gene: TRBV29-1; d_gene: NA; j_gene: TRBJ1-2; abundance: few; CDR3aa: CSVGQYGYTF; CDR3nt: TGCAGCGTTGGACAGTATGGCTACACCTTC
v_gene: TRBV6-5; d_gene: TRBD2; j_gene: TRBJ2-7; abundance: NA; CDR3aa: CASSRDYRNHEQYF; CDR3nt: TGTGCCAGCAGCCGGGACTATCGGAACCACGAGCAGTACTTC
v_gene: TRBV7-9; d_gene: TRBD1; j_gene: TRBJ2-7; abundance: NA; CDR3aa: CASSSTGQGGHEQYF; CDR3nt: TGTGCCAGCAGCTCTACAGGACAGGGGGGTCACGAGCAGTACTTC
v_gene: TRBV6-1; d_gene: TRBD1; j_gene: TRBJ2-7; abundance: NA; CDR3aa: CASSITDRDYEQYF; CDR3nt: TGTGCCAGCAGCATCACTGACAGGGACTACGAGCAGTACTTC
v_gene: TRBV7-2; d_gene: NA; j_gene: TRBJ2-7; abundance: NA; CDR3aa: CASRLDRQQYF; CDR3nt: TGTGCCAGCAGACTTGACAGGCAGCAGTACTTC
v_gene: TRBV7-7; d_gene: TRBD1; j_gene: TRBJ2-6; abundance: NA; CDR3aa: CASTPGTGVSGANVLTF; CDR3nt: TGTGCTAGTACTCCCGGGACAGGGGTTTCTGGGGCCAACGTCCTGACTTTC
v_gene: TRBV7-3; d_gene: NA; j_gene: TRBJ2-1; abundance: NA; CDR3aa: CASSLDGNYNNEQFF; CDR3nt: TGTGCCAGCAGCTTAGACGGAAACTACAACAATGAGCAGTTCTTC
v_gene: TRBV7-9; d_gene: NA; j_gene: TRBJ1-6; abundance: NA; CDR3aa: CASSLGSNSPLHF; CDR3nt: TGTGCCAGCAGCTTGGGCAGCAATTCACCCCTCCACTTT
v_gene: TRBV28; d_gene: TRBD2; j_gene: TRBJ2-3; abundance: NA; CDR3aa: CASSKTLAVSTDTQYF; CDR3nt: TGTGCCAGCAGCAAAACACTAGCGGTTAGCACAGATACGCAGTATTTT
v_gene: TRBV10-3; d_gene: NA; j_gene: TRBJ2-4; abundance: NA; CDR3aa: CAISNLDIQYF; CDR3nt: TGTGCCATCAGTAATCTTGACATTCAGTACTTC
v_gene: TRBV2; d_gene: NA; j_gene: TRBJ1-5; abundance: NA; CDR3aa: CASSELIGLPNQPQHF; CDR3nt: TGTGCCAGCAGTGAATTAATTGGCCTCCCCAATCAGCCCCAGCATTTT
v_gene: TRBV5-6; d_gene: TRBD1; j_gene: TRBJ1-2; abundance: NA; CDR3aa: CASSLQGQTYGYTF; CDR3nt: TGTGCCAGCAGCTTGCAGGGACAGACCTATGGCTACACCTTC
v_gene: TRBV11-3; d_gene: NA; j_gene: TRBJ1-1; abundance: NA; CDR3aa: CASSIRRNTEAFF; CDR3nt: TGTGCCAGCAGCATTAGGAGGAACACTGAAGCTTTCTTT
v_gene: TRBV9; d_gene: NA; j_gene: TRBJ1-1; abundance: NA; CDR3aa: CASSVGLRERDTEAFF; CDR3nt: TGTGCCAGCAGCGTAGGTCTGAGGGAAAGGGACACTGAAGCTTTCTTT
v_gene: TRBV2; d_gene: TRBD1; j_gene: TRBJ1-5; abundance: NA; CDR3aa: CASSRDSYNQPQHF; CDR3nt: TGTGCCAGCAGTCGGGACAGCTACAATCAGCCCCAGCATTTT
v_gene: TRBV25-1; d_gene: NA; j_gene: TRBJ1-4; abundance: few; CDR3aa: CASSFRPRGSGEKLFF; CDR3nt: TGTGCCAGCAGTTTTCGGCCCAGGGGATCTGGAGAAAAACTGTTTTTT
v_gene: TRBV4-1; d_gene: NA; j_gene: TRBJ1-6; abundance: once; CDR3aa: CASSQGSPGLSPLHF; CDR3nt: TGCGCCAGCAGCCAAGGGTCCCCAGGGCTTTCACCCCTCCACTTT
v_gene: TRBV15; d_gene: NA; j_gene: TRBJ2-7; abundance: NA; CDR3aa: CATSRDPAGTISYEQYF; CDR3nt: TGTGCCACCAGCAGAGATCCAGCGGGTACAATCTCCTACGAGCAGTACTTC
v_gene: TRBV7-9; d_gene: TRBD1; j_gene: TRBJ2-7; abundance: NA; CDR3aa: CASSHRDRVHEQYF; CDR3nt: TGTGCCAGCAGCCACCGGGACAGGGTCCACGAGCAGTACTTC
v_gene: TRBV7-9; d_gene: NA; j_gene: TRBJ1-1; abundance: NA; CDR3aa: CASSWGDTEAFF; CDR3nt: TGTGCCAGCAGCTGGGGGGACACTGAAGCTTTCTTT
v_gene: TRBV29-1; d_gene: TRBD1; j_gene: TRBJ1-2; abundance: NA; CDR3aa: CSVSTGGDYGYTF; CDR3nt: TGCAGCGTTTCGACAGGGGGCGACTATGGCTACACCTTC
v_gene: TRBV19; d_gene: NA; j_gene: TRBJ2-5; abundance: NA; CDR3aa: CASNGGQGGVETQYF; CDR3nt: TGTGCCAGTAACGGCGGGCAGGGCGGGGTAGAGACCCAGTACTTC
v_gene: TRBV6-5; d_gene: TRBD1; j_gene: TRBJ1-2; abundance: few; CDR3aa: CASRTGDYGYTF; CDR3nt: TGTGCCAGCAGGACAGGGGACTATGGCTACACCTTC
v_gene: TRBV15; d_gene: NA; j_gene: TRBJ1-2; abundance: once; CDR3aa: CATSLITGLGGYTF; CDR3nt: TGTGCCACCAGCCTCATCACAGGGCTGGGTGGCTACACCTTC
v_gene: TRBV29-1; d_gene: TRBD1; j_gene: TRBJ1-2; abundance: NA; CDR3aa: CSVEDGVGQGFYGYTF; CDR3nt: TGCAGCGTTGAAGATGGTGTGGGACAGGGATTCTATGGCTACACCTTC
v_gene: TRBV28; d_gene: NA; j_gene: TRBJ1-2; abundance: NA; CDR3aa: CASSFSSGYTF; CDR3nt: TGTGCCAGCAGTTTTTCTTCCGGCTACACCTTC
v_gene: TRBV6-5; d_gene: NA; j_gene: TRBJ2-3; abundance: once; CDR3aa: CASSRGTGTDTQYF; CDR3nt: TGTGCCAGCAGTCGGGGGACGGGCACAGATACGCAGTATTTT
v_gene: TRBV11-2; d_gene: NA; j_gene: TRBJ1-3; abundance: NA; CDR3aa: CASSLSANTIYF; CDR3nt: TGTGCCAGCAGCTTAAGCGCGAACACCATATATTTT
v_gene: TRBV10-3; d_gene: TRBD2; j_gene: TRBJ2-7; abundance: few; CDR3aa: CAISSGSLPEQYF; CDR3nt: TGTGCCATCAGTAGCGGGAGTCTTCCCGAGCAGTACTTC
v_gene: TRBV6-5; d_gene: TRBD1; j_gene: TRBJ1-2; abundance: NA; CDR3aa: CASSYSPGQGGYPF; CDR3nt: TGTGCCAGCAGTTACTCACCGGGACAGGGTGGCTACCCCTTC
v_gene: TRBV29-1; d_gene: TRBD2; j_gene: TRBJ2-1; abundance: once; CDR3aa: CSAQPPAGPYNEQFF; CDR3nt: TGCAGCGCGCAACCCCCAGCGGGGCCCTACAATGAGCAGTTCTTC
v_gene: TRBV5-1; d_gene: TRBD2; j_gene: TRBJ2-1; abundance: NA; CDR3aa: CASSSHRGTSVEQFF; CDR3nt: TGCGCCAGCAGCTCGCACCGAGGGACTAGCGTAGAGCAGTTCTTC
v_gene: TRBV9; d_gene: NA; j_gene: TRBJ2-1; abundance: NA; CDR3aa: CASSVVSSNNEQFF; CDR3nt: TGTGCCAGCAGCGTAGTGTCTAGTAACAATGAGCAGTTCTTC
v_gene: TRBV9; d_gene: TRBD2; j_gene: TRBJ2-7; abundance: NA; CDR3aa: CASSVGVLAGYEQYF; CDR3nt: TGTGCCAGCAGCGTAGGGGTATTAGCGGGCTACGAGCAGTACTTC
v_gene: TRBV7-8; d_gene: NA; j_gene: TRBJ2-2; abundance: few; CDR3aa: CASSLGQGSTGELFF; CDR3nt: TGTGCCAGCAGCTTAGGCCAGGGTAGCACCGGGGAGCTGTTTTTT
v_gene: TRBV9; d_gene: NA; j_gene: TRBJ1-2; abundance: NA; CDR3aa: CASSARGVFYGYTF; CDR3nt: TGTGCCAGCAGCGCCCGGGGGGTTTTCTATGGCTACACCTTC
v_gene: TRBV5-5; d_gene: TRBD1; j_gene: TRBJ1-1; abundance: NA; CDR3aa: CASSTTQGAPSEAFF; CDR3nt: TGTGCCAGCAGCACCACACAGGGGGCCCCATCTGAAGCTTTCTTT
v_gene: TRBV15; d_gene: TRBD2; j_gene: TRBJ2-3; abundance: NA; CDR3aa: CATSRDTIAGGRTDTQYF; CDR3nt: TGTGCCACCAGCAGGGACACGATAGCGGGAGGGCGGACAGATACGCAGTATTTT
v_gene: TRBV11-3; d_gene: TRBD1; j_gene: TRBJ1-1; abundance: NA; CDR3aa: CASSLVAGGAFF; CDR3nt: TGTGCCAGCAGCTTAGTGGCAGGGGGAGCTTTCTTT